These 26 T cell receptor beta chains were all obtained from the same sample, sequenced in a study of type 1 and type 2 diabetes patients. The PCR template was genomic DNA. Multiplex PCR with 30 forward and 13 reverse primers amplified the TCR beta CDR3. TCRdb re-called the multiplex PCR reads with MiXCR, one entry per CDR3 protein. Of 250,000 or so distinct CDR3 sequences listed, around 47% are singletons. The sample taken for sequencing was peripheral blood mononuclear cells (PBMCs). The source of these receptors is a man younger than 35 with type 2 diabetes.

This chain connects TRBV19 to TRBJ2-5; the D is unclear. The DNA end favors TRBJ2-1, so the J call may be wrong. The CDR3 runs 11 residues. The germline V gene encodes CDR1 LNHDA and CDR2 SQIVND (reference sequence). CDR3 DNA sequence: TGTGCCAGTAGTGTTCCGGGCCCTCAGTTCTTC. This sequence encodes CASSVPGPQFF.

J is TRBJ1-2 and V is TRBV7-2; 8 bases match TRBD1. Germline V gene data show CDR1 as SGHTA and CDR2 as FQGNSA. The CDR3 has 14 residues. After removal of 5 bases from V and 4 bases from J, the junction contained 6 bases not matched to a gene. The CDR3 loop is CASSTGTGSYGYTF. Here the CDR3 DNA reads TGTGCCAGCAGCACCGGGACAGGTAGCTATGGCTACACCTTC.

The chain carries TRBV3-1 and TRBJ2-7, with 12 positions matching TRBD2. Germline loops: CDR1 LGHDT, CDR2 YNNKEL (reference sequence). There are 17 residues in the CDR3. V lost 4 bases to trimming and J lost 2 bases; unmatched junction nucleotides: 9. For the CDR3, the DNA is TGTGCCAGCAGCCTCGAACTGACTAGCGGGAGCGCCTACGAGCAGTACTTC. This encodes CASSLELTSGSAYEQYF.

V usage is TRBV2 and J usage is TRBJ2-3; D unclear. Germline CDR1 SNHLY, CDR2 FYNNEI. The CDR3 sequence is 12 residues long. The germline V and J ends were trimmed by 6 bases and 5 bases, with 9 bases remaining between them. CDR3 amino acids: CASSPTRDTQYF. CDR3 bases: TGTGCCAGCAGCCCGACCCGAGATACGCAGTATTTT.

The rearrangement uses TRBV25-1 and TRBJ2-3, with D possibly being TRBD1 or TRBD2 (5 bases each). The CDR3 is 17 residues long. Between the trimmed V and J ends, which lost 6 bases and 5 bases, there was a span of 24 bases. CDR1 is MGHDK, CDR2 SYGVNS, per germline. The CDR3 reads CASSLVISGTAGDTQYF. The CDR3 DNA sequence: TGTGCCAGCAGCTTAGTCATTTCGGGGACGGCGGGAGATACGCAGTATTTT.

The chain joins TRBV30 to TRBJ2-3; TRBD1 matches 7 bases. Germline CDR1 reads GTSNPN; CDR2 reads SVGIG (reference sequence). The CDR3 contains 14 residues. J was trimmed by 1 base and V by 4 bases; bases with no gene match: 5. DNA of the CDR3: TGTGCCTGGAAACGACAGGGAGGCACAGATACGCAGTATTTT. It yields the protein CAWKRQGGTDTQYF.

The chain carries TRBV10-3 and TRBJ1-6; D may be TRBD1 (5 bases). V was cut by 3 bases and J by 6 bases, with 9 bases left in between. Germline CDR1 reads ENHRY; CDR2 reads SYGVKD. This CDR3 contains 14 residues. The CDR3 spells CAISDRATNSPLHF. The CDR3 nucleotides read TGTGCCATCAGTGACAGGGCGACTAATTCACCCCTCCACTTT.

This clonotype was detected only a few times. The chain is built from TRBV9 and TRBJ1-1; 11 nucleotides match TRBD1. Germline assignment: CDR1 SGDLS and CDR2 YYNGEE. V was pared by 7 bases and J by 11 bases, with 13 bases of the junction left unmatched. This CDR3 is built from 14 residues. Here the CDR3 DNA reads TGTGCCAGCGTACCAGGGACAGGGGGGGAGTTTGCTTTCTTT. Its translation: CASVPGTGGEFAFF.

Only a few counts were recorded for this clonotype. In DNA, the CDR3 is TGCAGTGCTAGGGCCAGCCCCTATGGCTACACCTTC. Residues: CSARASPYGYTF. The V call is TRBV20-1, the J call TRBJ1-2; D not certain. The CDR3 is made up of 12 amino acids. Germline CDR1 is DFQATT and CDR2 is SNEGSKA (reference sequence). V was trimmed by 3 bases and J by 4 bases, leaving 9 bases between them.

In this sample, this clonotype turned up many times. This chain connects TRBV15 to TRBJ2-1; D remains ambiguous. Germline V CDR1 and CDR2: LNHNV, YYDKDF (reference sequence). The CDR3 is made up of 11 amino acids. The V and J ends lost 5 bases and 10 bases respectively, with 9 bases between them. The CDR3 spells CATSRISEQFF. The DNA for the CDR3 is TGTGCCACCAGCCGTATCAGCGAGCAGTTCTTC.

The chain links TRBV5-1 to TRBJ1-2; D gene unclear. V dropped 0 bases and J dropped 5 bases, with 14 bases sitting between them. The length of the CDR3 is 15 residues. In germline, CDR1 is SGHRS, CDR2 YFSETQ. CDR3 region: CASSLGGDGYYGYTF. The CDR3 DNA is TGCGCCAGCAGCTTGGGGGGAGACGGATATTATGGCTACACCTTC.

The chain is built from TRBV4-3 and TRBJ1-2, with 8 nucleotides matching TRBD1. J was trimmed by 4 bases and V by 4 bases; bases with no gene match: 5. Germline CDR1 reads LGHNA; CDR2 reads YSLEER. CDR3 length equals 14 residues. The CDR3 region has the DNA TGCGCCAGCAGCCCCGGACAGGGAGTCTATGGCTACACCTTC. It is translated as CASSPGQGVYGYTF.

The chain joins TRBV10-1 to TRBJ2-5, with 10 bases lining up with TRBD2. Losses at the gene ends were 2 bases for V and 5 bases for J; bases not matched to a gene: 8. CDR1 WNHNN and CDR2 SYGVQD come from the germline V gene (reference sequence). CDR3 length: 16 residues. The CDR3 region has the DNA TGCGCCAGCAGTGAGGGTAGCGGGAGGCTCGGGGAGACCCAGTACTTC. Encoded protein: CASSEGSGRLGETQYF.

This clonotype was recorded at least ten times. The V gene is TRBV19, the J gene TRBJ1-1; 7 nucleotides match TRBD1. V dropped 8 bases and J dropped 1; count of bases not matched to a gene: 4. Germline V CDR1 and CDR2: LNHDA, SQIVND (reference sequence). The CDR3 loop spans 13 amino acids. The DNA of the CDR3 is TGTGCCAGTGGAACAGGGGCGAACACTGAAGCTTTCTTT. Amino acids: CASGTGANTEAFF.

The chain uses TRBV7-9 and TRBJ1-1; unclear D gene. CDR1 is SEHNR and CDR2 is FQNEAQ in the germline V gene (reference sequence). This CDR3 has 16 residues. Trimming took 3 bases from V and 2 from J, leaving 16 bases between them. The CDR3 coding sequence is TGTGCCAGCAGCTTCTTGCCCCCCTCCCGAAACACTGAAGCTTTCTTT. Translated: CASSFLPPSRNTEAFF.

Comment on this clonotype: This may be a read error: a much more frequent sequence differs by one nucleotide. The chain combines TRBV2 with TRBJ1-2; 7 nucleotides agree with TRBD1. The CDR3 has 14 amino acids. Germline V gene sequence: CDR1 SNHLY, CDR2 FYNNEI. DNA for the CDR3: TGTGCCGGCAGGGGGGACAGTACGACCCATGGCTACACCTTC. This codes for CAGRGDSTTHGYTF. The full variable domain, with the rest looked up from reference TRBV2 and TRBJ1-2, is EPEVTQTPSHQVTQMGQEVILRCVPISNHLYFYWYRQILGQKVEFLVSFYNNEISEKSEIFDDQFSVERPDGSNFTLKIRSTKLEDSAMYFCAGRGDSTTHGYTFGSGTRLTVV.

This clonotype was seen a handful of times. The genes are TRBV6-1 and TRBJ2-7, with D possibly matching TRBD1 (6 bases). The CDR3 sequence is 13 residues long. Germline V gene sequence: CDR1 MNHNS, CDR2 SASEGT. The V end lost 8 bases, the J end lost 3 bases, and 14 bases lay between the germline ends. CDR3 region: CASEGQADYEQYF. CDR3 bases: TGTGCCAGCGAGGGACAAGCGGACTACGAGCAGTACTTC.

CDR3 bases: TGTGCCAGCAGTTTATGGCAGCTCGATTCACCCCTCCACTTT. Translating it yields CASSLWQLDSPLHF. The chain links TRBV27 to TRBJ1-6; no clear D. Germline assignment: CDR1 MNHEY and CDR2 SMNVEV (reference sequence). With 1 base removed from V and 8 bases from J, the gap between germline ends came to 9 bases. This CDR3 region has 14 residues.

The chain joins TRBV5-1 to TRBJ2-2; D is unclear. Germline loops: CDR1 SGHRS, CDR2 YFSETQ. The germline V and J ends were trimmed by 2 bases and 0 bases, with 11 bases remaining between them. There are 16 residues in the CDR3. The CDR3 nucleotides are TGCGCCAGCAGCTTACCCGGTCCTGCGAACACCGGGGAGCTGTTTTTT. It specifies CASSLPGPANTGELFF.

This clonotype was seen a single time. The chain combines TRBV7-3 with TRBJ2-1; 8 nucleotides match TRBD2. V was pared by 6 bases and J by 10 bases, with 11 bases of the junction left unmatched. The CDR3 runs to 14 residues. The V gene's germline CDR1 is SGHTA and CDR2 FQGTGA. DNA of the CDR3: TGTGCCAGCAGTATATCGGGAGGGCCGAGGGAGCAGTTCTTC. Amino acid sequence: CASSISGGPREQFF.

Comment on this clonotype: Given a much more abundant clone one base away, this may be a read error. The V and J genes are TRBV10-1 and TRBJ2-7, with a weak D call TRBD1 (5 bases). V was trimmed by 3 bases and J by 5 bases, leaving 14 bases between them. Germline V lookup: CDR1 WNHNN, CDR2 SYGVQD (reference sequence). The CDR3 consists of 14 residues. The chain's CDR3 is CASSDSQGSHEQYF. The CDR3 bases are TGCGCCAGCAGTGATAGTCAGGGTTCGCACGAGCAGTACTTC.

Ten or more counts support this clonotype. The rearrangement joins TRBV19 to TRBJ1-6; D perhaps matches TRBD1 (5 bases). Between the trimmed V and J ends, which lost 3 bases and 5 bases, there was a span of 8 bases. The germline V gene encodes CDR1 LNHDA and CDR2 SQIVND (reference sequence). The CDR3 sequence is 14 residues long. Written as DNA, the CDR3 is TGTGCCAGTAGTATCGAGGGGCATAATTCACCCCTCCACTTT. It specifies CASSIEGHNSPLHF.

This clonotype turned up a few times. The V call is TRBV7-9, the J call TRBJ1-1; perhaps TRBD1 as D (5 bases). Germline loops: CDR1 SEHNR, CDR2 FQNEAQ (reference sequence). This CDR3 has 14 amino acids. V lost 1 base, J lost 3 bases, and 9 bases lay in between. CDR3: CASSLGEGHTEAFF. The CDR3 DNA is TGTGCCAGCAGCTTAGGAGAGGGGCACACTGAAGCTTTCTTT.

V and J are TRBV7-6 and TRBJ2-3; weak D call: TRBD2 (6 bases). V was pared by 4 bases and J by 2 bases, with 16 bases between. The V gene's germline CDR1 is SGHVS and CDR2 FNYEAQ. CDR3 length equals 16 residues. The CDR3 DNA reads TGTGCCAGCAGCTCGGGACTTGCTATGATCACAGATACGCAGTATTTT. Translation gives CASSSGLAMITDTQYF.

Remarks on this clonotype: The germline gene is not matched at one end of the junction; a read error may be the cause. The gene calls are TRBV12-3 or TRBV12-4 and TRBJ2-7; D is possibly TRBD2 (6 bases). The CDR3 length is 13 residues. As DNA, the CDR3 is TGTGCCAGCAGTTCCCGAAGGGCTAGCGAGCAGCACTTC. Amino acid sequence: CASSSRRASEQHF.

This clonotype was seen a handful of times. The DNA for the CDR3 is TGTGCCAGCTCACCATCGGCTGAGACCCAGTACTTC. Encoded protein: CASSPSAETQYF. The rearrangement uses TRBV18 and TRBJ2-5; D not certain. The CDR3 extends over 12 amino acids. Germline V gene lookup returns CDR1 KGHSH and CDR2 LQKENI. The V gene lost 2 bases and the J gene lost 5 bases, with 6 bases spanning the gap.